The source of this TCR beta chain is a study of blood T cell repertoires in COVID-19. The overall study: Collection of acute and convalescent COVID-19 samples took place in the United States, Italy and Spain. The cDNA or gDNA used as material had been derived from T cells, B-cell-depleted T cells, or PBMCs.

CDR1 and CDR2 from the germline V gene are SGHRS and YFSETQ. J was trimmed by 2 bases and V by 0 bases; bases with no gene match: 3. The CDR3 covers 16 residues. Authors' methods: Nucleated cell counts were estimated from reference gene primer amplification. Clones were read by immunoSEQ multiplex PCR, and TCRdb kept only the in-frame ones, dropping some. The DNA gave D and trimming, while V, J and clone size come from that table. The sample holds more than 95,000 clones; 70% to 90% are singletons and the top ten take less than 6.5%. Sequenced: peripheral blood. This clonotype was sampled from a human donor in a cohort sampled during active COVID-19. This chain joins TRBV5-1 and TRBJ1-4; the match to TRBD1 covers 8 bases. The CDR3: CASSLGTGLTNEKLFF. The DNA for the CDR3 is TGCGCCAGCAGCTTGGGGACAGGGCTCACTAATGAAAAACTGTTTTTT.